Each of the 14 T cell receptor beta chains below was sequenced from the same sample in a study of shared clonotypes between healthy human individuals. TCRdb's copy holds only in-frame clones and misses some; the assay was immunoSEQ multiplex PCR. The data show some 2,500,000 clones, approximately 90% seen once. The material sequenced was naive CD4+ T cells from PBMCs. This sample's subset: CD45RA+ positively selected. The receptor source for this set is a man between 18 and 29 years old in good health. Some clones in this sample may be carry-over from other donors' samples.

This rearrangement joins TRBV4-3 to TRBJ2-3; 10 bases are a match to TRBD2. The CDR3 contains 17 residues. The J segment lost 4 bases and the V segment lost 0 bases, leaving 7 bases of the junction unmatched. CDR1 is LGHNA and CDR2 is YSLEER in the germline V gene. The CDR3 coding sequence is TGCGCCAGCAGCCAAGATCTTTCTAGCGGGAGATCAGATACGCAGTATTTT. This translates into CASSQDLSSGRSDTQYF.

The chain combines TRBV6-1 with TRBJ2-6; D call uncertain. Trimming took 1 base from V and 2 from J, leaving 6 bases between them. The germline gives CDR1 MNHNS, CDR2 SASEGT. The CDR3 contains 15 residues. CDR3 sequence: CASSEGRAGANVLTF. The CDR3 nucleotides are TGTGCCAGCAGTGAAGGCCGGGCTGGGGCCAACGTCCTGACTTTC.

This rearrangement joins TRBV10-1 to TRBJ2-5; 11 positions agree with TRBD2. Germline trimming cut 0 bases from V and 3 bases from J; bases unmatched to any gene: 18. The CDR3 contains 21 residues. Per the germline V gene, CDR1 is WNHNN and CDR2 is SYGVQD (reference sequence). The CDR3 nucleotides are TGCGCCAGCAGTGAGTCGCGTAAGCTCCGGCTAGCGGGAGGTGAGGAAGAGACCCAGTACTTC. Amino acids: CASSESRKLRLAGGEEETQYF.

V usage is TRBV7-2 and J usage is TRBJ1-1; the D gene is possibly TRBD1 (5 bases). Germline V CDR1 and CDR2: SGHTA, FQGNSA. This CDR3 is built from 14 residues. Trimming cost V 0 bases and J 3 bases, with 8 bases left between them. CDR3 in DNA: TGTGCCAGCAGCTTAGCGCGGGACCACACTGAAGCTTTCTTT. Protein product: CASSLARDHTEAFF.

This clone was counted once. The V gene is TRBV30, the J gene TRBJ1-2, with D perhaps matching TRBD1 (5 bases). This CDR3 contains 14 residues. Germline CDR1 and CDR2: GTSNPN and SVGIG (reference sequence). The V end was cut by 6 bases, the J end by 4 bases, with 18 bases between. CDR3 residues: CACGAREAFYGYTF. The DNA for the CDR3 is TGTGCCTGCGGGGCCAGGGAAGCTTTCTATGGCTACACCTTC.

CDR3 nucleotide sequence: TGTGCCAGCAGCACACTTGGGACTAGCGGGAGCGGTGCCTACGAGCAGTACTTC. Its translation: CASSTLGTSGSGAYEQYF. V gene TRBV7-7 combines with J gene TRBJ2-7; 14 bases line up with TRBD2. The V and J ends lost 5 bases and 2 bases, in that order; junction bases with no gene match: 11. The length of the CDR3 is 18 residues. Per the germline V gene, CDR1 is SSHAT and CDR2 is FNYEAQ (reference sequence).

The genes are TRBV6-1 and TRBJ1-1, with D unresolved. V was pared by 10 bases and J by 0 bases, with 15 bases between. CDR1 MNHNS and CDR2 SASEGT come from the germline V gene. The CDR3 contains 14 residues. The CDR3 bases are TGTGCCACCTCCTGGGGAGCGATGAACACTGAAGCTTTCTTT. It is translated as CATSWGAMNTEAFF.

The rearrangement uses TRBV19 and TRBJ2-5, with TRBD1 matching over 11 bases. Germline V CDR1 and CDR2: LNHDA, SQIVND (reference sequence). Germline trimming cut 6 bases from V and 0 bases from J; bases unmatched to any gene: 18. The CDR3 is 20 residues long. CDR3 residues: CASRNYGQGARPANQETQYF. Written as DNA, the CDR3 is TGTGCCAGTAGAAACTACGGACAGGGGGCCCGCCCGGCCAACCAAGAGACCCAGTACTTC.

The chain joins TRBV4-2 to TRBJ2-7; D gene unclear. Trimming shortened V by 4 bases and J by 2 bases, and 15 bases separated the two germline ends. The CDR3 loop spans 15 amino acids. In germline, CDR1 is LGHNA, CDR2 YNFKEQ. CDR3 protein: CASSPNRLKPYEQYF. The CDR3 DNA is TGTGCCAGCAGCCCTAACCGACTGAAACCCTACGAGCAGTACTTC.

The CDR3 nucleotides read TGTGCCAGCAGTTTCGAAGGGACGGCGAGGGGCTACACCTTC. Its translation: CASSFEGTARGYTF. This chain uses TRBV28 with TRBJ1-2, with a weak D call TRBD1 (5 bases). V was pared by 3 bases and J by 8 bases, with 16 bases between. CDR1 MDHEN and CDR2 SYDVKM come from the germline V gene. CDR3 size: 14 residues.

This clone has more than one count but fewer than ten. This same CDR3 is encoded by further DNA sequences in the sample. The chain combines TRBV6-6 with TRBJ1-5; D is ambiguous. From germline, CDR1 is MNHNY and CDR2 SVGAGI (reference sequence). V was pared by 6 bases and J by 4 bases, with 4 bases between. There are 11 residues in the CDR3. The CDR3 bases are TGTGCCAGCAGCCAGAATCAGCCCCAGCATTTT. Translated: CASSQNQPQHF.

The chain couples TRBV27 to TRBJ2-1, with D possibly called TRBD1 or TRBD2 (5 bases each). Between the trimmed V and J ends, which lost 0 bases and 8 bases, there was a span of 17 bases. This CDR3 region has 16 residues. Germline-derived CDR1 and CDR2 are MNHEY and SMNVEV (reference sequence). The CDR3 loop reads CASSLSQGWGEDEQFF. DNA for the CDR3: TGTGCCAGCAGTTTATCGCAGGGTTGGGGAGAAGATGAGCAGTTCTTC.

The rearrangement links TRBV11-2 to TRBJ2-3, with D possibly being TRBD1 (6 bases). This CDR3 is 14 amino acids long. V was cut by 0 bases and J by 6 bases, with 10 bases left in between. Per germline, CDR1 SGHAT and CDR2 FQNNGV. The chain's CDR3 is CASSLDRGVDTQYF. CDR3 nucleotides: TGTGCCAGCAGCTTAGACAGGGGAGTGGATACGCAGTATTTT.

The chain's CDR3 is CASAFVTDTQYF. CDR3 sequence (DNA): TGTGCCAGCGCTTTTGTGACAGATACGCAGTATTTT. The chain employs TRBV28 and TRBJ2-3; D unclear. Germline loops: CDR1 MDHEN, CDR2 SYDVKM. Trimming pared 8 bases from V and 3 bases from J, leaving 9 bases between. This CDR3 spans 12 amino acids.